Included here is one T cell receptor (beta chain) sequence, with context. Its cognate antigen is unknown. These data come from a study of blood T cell dynamics during melanoma immunotherapy. Broader study findings: At W3, later disease-control patients showed bifurcated PBMC repertoire changes, unlike progressors.

Libraries were prepared by immunoSEQ multiplex PCR; TCRdb keeps only in-frame clonotypes and omits some of them. Of around 6,600 clones in the sample, around 80% were seen once. Time point of the sample: pre-treatment baseline. One draw preceded checkpoint blockade; another followed its first cycle at week 3. Apart from two fast progressors, RECIST 1.1 response was judged 12 weeks post-infusion. Prior systemic cancer therapy, immunosuppressant use and other active malignancies excluded patients. The CDR3 is 13 residues long. Germline V gene data show CDR1 as MGHRA and CDR2 as YSYEKL. The V gene end was trimmed by 3 bases and the J gene end by 3 bases; junction bases not matched to a gene: 2.

This clonotype originated in a human donor with melanoma. The source was blood, collected from a patient treated with checkpoint blockade. The rearrangement uses TRBV4-1 and TRBJ2-7, with TRBD1 matching over 7 bases. CDR3 amino acids: CASSQTGSYEQYF. The CDR3 DNA follows: TGCGCCAGCAGCCAGACAGGGAGCTACGAGCAGTACTTC.